This entry concerns a single T cell receptor beta chain. The antigen is not known. The sample belongs to a study of cytomegalovirus exposure and HLA in healthy donors. Study at large: Some 91 million unique TCRs from HLA-typed donors were held in an early release of data. Researchers found that roughly 80% of over 350 genotyped donors fell within the Caucasian-associated ancestry cluster.

13 Jbeta primers and 60 Vbeta primers were used for the PCR. Libraries were prepared by immunoSEQ multiplex PCR; TCRdb keeps only in-frame clonotypes and omits some of them. This sample has tens of thousands of clones, with 63% found just once. Study observations and caveats: A few chains tied to CMV proved CMV antigen-specific in vitro.

The origin of this receptor is a woman younger than 45 in good health and CMV-seronegative. Sequencing was done on a sample of PBMCs.

In nucleotides, the CDR3 is TGTGCCAGCAGTTACAAAGGGGCTAGAACAGATACGCAGTATTTT. This sequence encodes CASSYKGARTDTQYF. V and J are TRBV6-6 and TRBJ2-3, with a weak D call TRBD1 (5 bases). Trimming stripped 2 bases from V and 3 bases from J, with 12 bases between. The length of the CDR3 is 15 residues. The V gene's germline CDR1 is MNHNY and CDR2 SVGAGI (reference sequence).